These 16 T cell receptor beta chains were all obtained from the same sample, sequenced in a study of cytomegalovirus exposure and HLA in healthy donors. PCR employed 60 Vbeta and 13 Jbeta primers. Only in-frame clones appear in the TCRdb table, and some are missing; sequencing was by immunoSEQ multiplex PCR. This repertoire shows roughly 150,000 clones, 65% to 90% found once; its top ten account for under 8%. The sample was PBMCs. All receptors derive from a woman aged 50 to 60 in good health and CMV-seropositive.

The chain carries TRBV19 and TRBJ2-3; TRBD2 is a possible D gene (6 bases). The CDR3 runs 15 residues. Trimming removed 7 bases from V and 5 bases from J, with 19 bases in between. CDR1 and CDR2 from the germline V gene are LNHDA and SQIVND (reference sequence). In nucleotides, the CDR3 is TGTGCCAGTAACCAGATCGGAGGGGCTCGAGATACGCAGTATTTT. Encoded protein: CASNQIGGARDTQYF.

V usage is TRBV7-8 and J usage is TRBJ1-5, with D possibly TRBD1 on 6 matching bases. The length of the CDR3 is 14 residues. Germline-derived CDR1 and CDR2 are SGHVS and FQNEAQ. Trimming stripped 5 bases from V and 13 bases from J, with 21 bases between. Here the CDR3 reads CASSPDSLVPPQHF. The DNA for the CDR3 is TGTGCCAGCAGCCCGGACAGTCTCGTGCCTCCTCAGCATTTT. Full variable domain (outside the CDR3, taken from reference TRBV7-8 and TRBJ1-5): GAGVSQSPRYKVAKRGQDVALRCDPISGHVSLFWYQQALGQGPEFLTYFQNEAQLDKSGLPSDRFFAERPEGSVSTLKIQRTQQEDSAVYLCASSPDSLVPPQHFGDGTRLSIL.

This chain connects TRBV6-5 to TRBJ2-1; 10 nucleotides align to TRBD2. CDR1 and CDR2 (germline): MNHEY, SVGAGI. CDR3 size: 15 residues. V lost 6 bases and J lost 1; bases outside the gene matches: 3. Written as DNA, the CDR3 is TGTGCCAGCAGGCTAGCGGGGGCATCCTACAATGAGCAGTTCTTC. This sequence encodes CASRLAGASYNEQFF.

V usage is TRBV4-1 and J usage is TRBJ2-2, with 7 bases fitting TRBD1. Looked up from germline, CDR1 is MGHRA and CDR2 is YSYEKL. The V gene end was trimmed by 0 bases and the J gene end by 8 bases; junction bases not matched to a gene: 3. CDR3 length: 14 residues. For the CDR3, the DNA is TGCGCCAGCAGCCAAGAGACGGGACAGGGGGAGCTGTTTTTT. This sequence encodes CASSQETGQGELFF.

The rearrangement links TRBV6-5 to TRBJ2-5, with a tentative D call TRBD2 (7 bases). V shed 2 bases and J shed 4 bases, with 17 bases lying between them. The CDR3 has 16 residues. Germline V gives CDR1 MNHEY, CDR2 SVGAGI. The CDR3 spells CASSYGGAGTLETQYF. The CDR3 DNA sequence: TGTGCCAGCAGTTACGGGGGGGCCGGGACCCTAGAGACCCAGTACTTC.

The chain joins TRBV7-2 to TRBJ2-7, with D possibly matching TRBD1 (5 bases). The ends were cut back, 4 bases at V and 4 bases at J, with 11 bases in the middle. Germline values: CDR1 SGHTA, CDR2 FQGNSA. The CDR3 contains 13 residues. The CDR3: CASSSRVLYEQYF. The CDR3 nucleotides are TGTGCCAGCAGCTCCAGGGTCCTTTACGAGCAGTACTTC.

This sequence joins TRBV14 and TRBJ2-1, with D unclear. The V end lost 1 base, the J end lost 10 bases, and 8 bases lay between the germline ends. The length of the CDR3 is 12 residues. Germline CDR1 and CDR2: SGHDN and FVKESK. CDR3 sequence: CASSQVYVEQFF. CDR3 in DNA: TGTGCCAGCAGCCAAGTTTATGTGGAGCAGTTCTTC.

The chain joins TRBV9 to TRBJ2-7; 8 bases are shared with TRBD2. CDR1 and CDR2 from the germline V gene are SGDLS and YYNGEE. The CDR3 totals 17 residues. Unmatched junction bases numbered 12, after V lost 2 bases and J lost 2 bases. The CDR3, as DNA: TGTGCCAGCAGCGTGGCCCCCTCTACGGGGGGGCCCTACGAGCAGTACTTC. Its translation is CASSVAPSTGGPYEQYF.

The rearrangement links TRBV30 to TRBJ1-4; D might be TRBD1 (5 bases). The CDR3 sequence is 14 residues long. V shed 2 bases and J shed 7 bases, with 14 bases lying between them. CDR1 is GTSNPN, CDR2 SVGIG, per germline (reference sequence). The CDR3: CAWSSGREGEKLFF. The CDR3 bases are TGTGCCTGGAGTTCGGGCAGGGAAGGTGAAAAACTGTTTTTT. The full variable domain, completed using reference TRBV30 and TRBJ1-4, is SQTIHQWPATLVQPVGSPLSLECTVEGTSNPNLYWYRQAAGRGLQLLFYSVGIGQISSEVPQNLSASRPQDRQFILSSKKLLLSDSGFYLCAWSSGREGEKLFFGSGTQLSVL.

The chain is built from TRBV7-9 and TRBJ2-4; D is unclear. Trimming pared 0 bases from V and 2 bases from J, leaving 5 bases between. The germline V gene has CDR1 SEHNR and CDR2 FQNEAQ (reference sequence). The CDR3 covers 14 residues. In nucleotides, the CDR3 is TGTGCCAGCAGCTTAGCTAGCACCAAAAACATTCAGTACTTC. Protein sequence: CASSLASTKNIQYF. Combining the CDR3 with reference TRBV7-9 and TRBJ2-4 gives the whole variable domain DTGVSQNPRHKITKRGQNVTFRCDPISEHNRLYWYRQTLGQGPEFLTYFQNEAQLEKSRLLSDRFSAERPKGSFSTLEIQRTEQGDSAMYLCASSLASTKNIQYFGAGTRLSVL.

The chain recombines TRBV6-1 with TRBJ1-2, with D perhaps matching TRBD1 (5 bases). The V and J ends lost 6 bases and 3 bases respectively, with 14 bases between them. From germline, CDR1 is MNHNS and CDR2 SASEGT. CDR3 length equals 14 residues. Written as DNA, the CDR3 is TGTGCCAGCAGAGACAGATCCCGTCACTATGGCTACACCTTC. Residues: CASRDRSRHYGYTF.

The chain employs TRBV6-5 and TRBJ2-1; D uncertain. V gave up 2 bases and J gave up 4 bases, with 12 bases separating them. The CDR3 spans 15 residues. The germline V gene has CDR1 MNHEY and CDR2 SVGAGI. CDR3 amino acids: CASSYEWPGYNEQFF. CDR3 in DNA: TGTGCCAGCAGTTACGAGTGGCCGGGTTACAATGAGCAGTTCTTC.

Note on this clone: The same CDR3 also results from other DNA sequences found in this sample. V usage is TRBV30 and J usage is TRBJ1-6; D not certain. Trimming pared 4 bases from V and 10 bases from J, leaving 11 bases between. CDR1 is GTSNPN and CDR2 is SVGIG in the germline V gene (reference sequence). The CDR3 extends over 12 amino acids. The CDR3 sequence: CAWNTRWSPLHF. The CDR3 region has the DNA TGTGCCTGGAATACTAGGTGGTCACCCCTCCACTTT.

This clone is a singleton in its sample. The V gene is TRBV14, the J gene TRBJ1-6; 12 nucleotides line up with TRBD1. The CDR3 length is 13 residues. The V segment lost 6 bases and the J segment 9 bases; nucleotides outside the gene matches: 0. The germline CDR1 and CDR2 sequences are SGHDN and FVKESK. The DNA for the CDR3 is TGTGCCAGCAGGGGACAGGGGGCTTCACCCCTCCACTTT. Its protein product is CASRGQGASPLHF.

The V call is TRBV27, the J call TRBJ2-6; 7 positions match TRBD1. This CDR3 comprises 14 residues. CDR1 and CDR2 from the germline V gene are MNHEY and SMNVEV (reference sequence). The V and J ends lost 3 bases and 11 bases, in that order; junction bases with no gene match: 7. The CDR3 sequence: CASSFLPGTDVLTF. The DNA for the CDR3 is TGTGCCAGCAGTTTTCTCCCCGGGACAGACGTCCTGACTTTC.

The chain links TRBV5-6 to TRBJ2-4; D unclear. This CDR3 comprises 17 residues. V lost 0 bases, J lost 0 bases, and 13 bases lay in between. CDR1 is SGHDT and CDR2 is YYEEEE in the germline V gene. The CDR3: CASSLGVVESAKNIQYF. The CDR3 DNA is TGTGCCAGCAGCTTGGGGGTGGTGGAGTCAGCCAAAAACATTCAGTACTTC.